The 12 T cell receptor beta chains below were found in one sample sequenced in a study of metastatic and nonmetastatic thyroid tumors. TCRdb re-called the PCR reads with MiXCR. The sample comprises about 28,000 clones, less than 30% of which are singletons, and roughly 15% rests with the top ten. All patients reached thyroid surgery having received no treatment beforehand. Sequenced sample: blood. The receptors come from a female donor with papillary thyroid cancer or a benign thyroid nodule (not recorded which). Some clones in this sample may be carry-over from other donors' samples.

This clone was counted at least ten times. V is TRBV7-9 and J is TRBJ1-1; unclear D gene. The CDR3 spans 13 residues. Trimming removed 6 bases from V and 1 base from J, with 9 bases in between. Germline CDR1 is SEHNR and CDR2 is FQNEAQ (reference sequence). The CDR3 reads CASSNDKNTEAFF. CDR3 nucleotide sequence: TGTGCCAGCAGTAATGACAAGAACACTGAAGCTTTCTTT. The full variable domain, with the rest looked up from reference TRBV7-9 and TRBJ1-1, is DTGVSQNPRHKITKRGQNVTFRCDPISEHNRLYWYRQTLGQGPEFLTYFQNEAQLEKSRLLSDRFSAERPKGSFSTLEIQRTEQGDSAMYLCASSNDKNTEAFFGQGTRLTVV.

In this sample, this clone turned up a few times. The V gene is TRBV28, the J gene TRBJ1-2, with D uncertain. The germline CDR1 and CDR2 sequences are MDHEN and SYDVKM. The V gene lost 6 bases and the J gene lost 6 bases, with 14 bases spanning the gap. This CDR3 is built from 13 residues. CDR3 nucleotide sequence: TGTGCCAGCAGCGCCTTCCATCTTGATGGCTACACCTTC. It encodes CASSAFHLDGYTF.

The chain joins TRBV7-8 to TRBJ2-1, with TRBD2 matching 7 bases. CDR3 length equals 13 residues. In germline, CDR1 is SGHVS, CDR2 FQNEAQ. J was trimmed by 8 bases and V by 10 bases; bases with no gene match: 11. The CDR3 loop reads CAILERRGYEQFF. The CDR3 DNA reads TGTGCCATACTGGAGAGGCGGGGGTATGAGCAGTTCTTC.

This clone is medium-sized. The same CDR3 arises from other DNA sequences in this sample as well. The chain is built from TRBV20-1 and TRBJ2-1; tentatively, D is TRBD1 or TRBD2 (6 bases each). Per the germline V gene, CDR1 is DFQATT and CDR2 is SNEGSKA (reference sequence). The CDR3 covers 16 residues. The V gene lost 0 bases and the J gene lost 11 bases, with 23 bases spanning the gap. Written as DNA, the CDR3 is TGCAGTGCTAGAGATACCCGGGGTAGCGGAGGACAGAAGCAGTTCTTC. The encoded protein is CSARDTRGSGGQKQFF.

This clone is termed medium-sized. This chain connects TRBV25-1 to TRBJ2-7, with 11 bases matching TRBD2. V dropped 5 bases and J dropped 2; count of bases not matched to a gene: 2. Germline V lookup: CDR1 MGHDK, CDR2 SYGVNS. The CDR3 consists of 14 residues. CDR3 sequence: CASSKLAGAYEQYF. In nucleotides, the CDR3 is TGTGCCAGCAGTAAACTAGCGGGAGCCTACGAGCAGTACTTC.

This clone was counted many times. This rearrangement joins TRBV4-3 to TRBJ2-1, with D hard to call. Trimming shortened V by 0 bases and J by 0 bases, and 9 bases separated the two germline ends. Germline V gives CDR1 LGHNA, CDR2 YSLEER. This CDR3 spans 16 amino acids. The CDR3 here is CASSQDYAASYNEQFF. The CDR3 DNA is TGCGCCAGCAGCCAAGATTATGCGGCCTCCTACAATGAGCAGTTCTTC.

This clone was counted a single time. V usage is TRBV20-1 and J usage is TRBJ2-3; 8 bases match TRBD1. The ends lost 6 bases at V and 2 bases at J; junction bases unmatched: 7. The length of the CDR3 is 14 residues. The germline V gene encodes CDR1 DFQATT and CDR2 SNEGSKA (reference sequence). The CDR3 coding sequence is TGCAGTGCCGACGGACAGGGAAACACAGATACGCAGTATTTT. As protein: CSADGQGNTDTQYF.

This clone was found many times. This chain links TRBV10-3 with TRBJ2-2; 7 bases line up with TRBD1. The CDR3 length is 16 residues. The trim removed 4 bases at V and 5 bases at J, leaving 10 bases unmatched. Per germline, CDR1 ENHRY and CDR2 SYGVKD. The CDR3 nucleotides are TGTGCCATCAGTGTCACCGGGACAGCTAATACCGGGGAGCTGTTTTTT. Protein: CAISVTGTANTGELFF.

Of note for this clone: One end of the junction fails to match germline, which may point to a read error. The rearrangement joins TRBV6-1 to TRBJ2-2; D perhaps matches TRBD2 (5 bases). Per germline, CDR1 MNHNS and CDR2 SASEGT. The CDR3 totals 14 residues. Written as DNA, the CDR3 is TGTGCCAGCAGCTCCTGGACGGAGACCGGGGATCTGTTTTTT. Translating it yields CASSSWTETGDLFF.

This clone was seen ten or more times. The chain uses TRBV7-2 and TRBJ1-5; D uncertain. V lost 0 bases to trimming and J lost 7 bases, with 13 bases between them. This CDR3 is 15 amino acids long. CDR1 SGHTA and CDR2 FQGNSA come from the germline V gene. The CDR3 bases are TGTGCCAGCAGCTTAGCGCATGTTGGGAGCCAGCCCCAGCATTTT. Protein product: CASSLAHVGSQPQHF. The variable domain in full, completed from reference TRBV7-2 and TRBJ1-5, reads GAGVSQSPSNKVTEKGKDVELRCDPISGHTALYWYRQSLGQGLEFLIYFQGNSAPDKSGLPSDRFSAERTGGSVSTLTIQRTQQEDSAVYLCASSLAHVGSQPQHFGDGTRLSIL.

In its sample, this clone was seen many times. Mismatch with germline at one junction end may stem from a read error. This sequence joins TRBV18 and TRBJ1-1; no clear D. This CDR3 is 12 amino acids long. In germline, CDR1 is KGHSH, CDR2 LQKENI. The CDR3 bases are TGTGCCAGCTCACCATCCAACAGTGAAGCTTTCTTT. This gives the protein CASSPSNSEAFF.

The sample holds many counts of this clone. The same CDR3 can be traced to other DNA sequences in this sample. The chain joins TRBV20-1 to TRBJ2-3, with 13 bases lining up with TRBD2. Losses at the gene ends were 3 bases for V and 2 bases for J; bases not matched to a gene: 2. CDR3 length: 15 residues. Germline-derived CDR1 and CDR2 are DFQATT and SNEGSKA (reference sequence). CDR3 loop: CSASGLAGATDTQYF. The CDR3 region has the DNA TGCAGTGCTAGCGGACTAGCGGGAGCCACAGATACGCAGTATTTT.